The rows below give T cell receptor beta chains drawn from one sample of a study of Graves' ophthalmopathy and Graves' hyperthyroidism. TCRdb ran MiXCR on the multiplex PCR reads and lists one entry per CDR3 protein. Seen here are 220,000 or so distinct CDR3 sequences, 20% to 25% observed once, and the top ten hold around two fifths. The sequencing input was peripheral blood. The receptors were gathered from a woman aged 45-65 years with Graves' ophthalmopathy. The CDR3 runs from the conserved cysteine through the conserved F or W. A D gene is named only where the DNA matches it firmly. The listing skips clone size in some rows; elsewhere it reads once, few, many or a size class.

j_call	d_call	clone_size	v_call	cdr3_aa	cdr3_nt
TRBJ1-2	TRBD1	many	TRBV5-1	CASSLGQGAFGYTF	TGCGCCAGCAGCCTGGGACAGGGGGCTTTCGGCTACACCTTC
TRBJ1-5	TRBD1	-	TRBV12-3/TRBV12-4	CASSFRTGSNQPQHF	TGTGCCAGCAGTTTCCGGACAGGGTCCAATCAGCCCCAGCATTTT
TRBJ2-6	-	many	TRBV20-1	CSGGSLNPGPGANVLTF	TGCAGCGGAGGGAGCCTCAACCCCGGGCCTGGGGCCAACGTCCTGACTTTC
TRBJ1-1	-	-	TRBV5-1	CASSRVDGGNTEAFF	TGCGCCAGCAGCCGAGTTGACGGGGGGAACACTGAAGCTTTCTTT
TRBJ1-2	-	many	TRBV10-3	CAISESAAGYTF	TGTGCCATCAGTGAGTCGGCCGCTGGCTACACCTTC
TRBJ1-1	-	many	TRBV30	CAWSIGKFTEAFF	TGTGCCTGGAGTATAGGGAAATTCACTGAAGCTTTCTTT
TRBJ1-5	TRBD1	many	TRBV20-1	CSAQGDRRDQPQHF	TGCAGTGCCCAGGGGGACAGGAGGGATCAGCCCCAGCATTTT
TRBJ2-5	-	many	TRBV12-3/TRBV12-4	CASSLFRGPETQYF	TGTGCCAGCAGTTTATTCAGAGGGCCAGAGACCCAGTACTTC
TRBJ2-7	-	-	TRBV11-2	CASSFDRDVGYF	TGTGCCAGCAGTTTTGACCGGGACGTGGGGTACTTC
TRBJ2-2	TRBD2	many	TRBV7-8	CASSLVGTSGSLLFF	TGTGCCAGCAGCTTAGTTGGGACTAGCGGGAGCTTGCTGTTTTTT
TRBJ1-5	TRBD1	-	TRBV28	CASRGQALNQPQHF	TGTGCCAGCAGGGGACAGGCGCTCAATCAGCCCCAGCATTTT
TRBJ1-2	TRBD1	many	TRBV27	CASRTTGGTGYTF	TGTGCCAGCAGAACTACAGGGGGCACTGGCTACACCTTC
TRBJ1-2	-	-	TRBV12-3/TRBV12-4	CASSFLANYGYTF	TGTGCCAGCAGTTTTCTCGCCAACTATGGCTACACCTTC
TRBJ2-7	-	many	TRBV2	CASTTIRRGAAYEQYF	TGTGCCAGCACCACCATCAGGAGAGGGGCGGCCTACGAGCAGTACTTC
TRBJ2-5	-	few	TRBV6-1	CASSPLLGQPTQYF	TGTGCCAGCAGTCCCCTCTTAGGACAGCCGACCCAGTACTTC
TRBJ2-7	-	many	TRBV20-1	CSERLRSSYEQYF	TGCAGTGAGAGACTCCGAAGTTCCTACGAGCAGTACTTC
TRBJ1-1	-	many	TRBV27	CASSSGERTEAFF	TGTGCCAGCAGTTCGGGGGAAAGGACTGAAGCTTTCTTT
TRBJ2-2	TRBD2	-	TRBV5-1	CASSLGLADTGELFF	TGCGCCAGCAGCTTGGGACTAGCCGACACCGGGGAGCTGTTTTTT
TRBJ1-2	TRBD1	many	TRBV12-3/TRBV12-4	CASSLGDSVYGYTF	TGTGCCAGCAGTTTAGGGGACAGCGTCTATGGCTACACCTTC
TRBJ2-7	TRBD1	many	TRBV19	CASSITGDRTIGYEQYF	TGTGCCAGTAGTATTACGGGGGACAGGACCATAGGCTACGAGCAGTACTTC
TRBJ1-2	-	-	TRBV6-5	CASSYSSSGGNYGYTF	TGTGCCAGCAGTTACTCGAGTTCCGGGGGCAACTATGGCTACACCTTC
TRBJ1-5	-	few	TRBV19	CASKVTRFGQPQHF	TGTGCCAGTAAAGTAACTCGGTTTGGTCAGCCCCAGCATTTT
TRBJ1-6	-	-	TRBV7-9	CASRHRTGKNSPLHF	TGTGCCAGCAGACACAGGACGGGAAAGAATTCACCCCTCCACTTT
TRBJ2-3	TRBD2	many	TRBV5-6	CASSLAGNTDTQYF	TGTGCCAGCAGCTTAGCGGGGAACACAGATACGCAGTATTTT
TRBJ2-7	TRBD1	many	TRBV6-1	CASRGQGDNEQYF	TGTGCCAGCAGGGGACAGGGGGACAACGAGCAGTACTTC
TRBJ1-1	-	once	TRBV2	CASSPTTGQRGEAFF	TGTGCCAGCAGCCCAACCACAGGCCAGAGGGGGGAAGCTTTCTTT
TRBJ1-2	-	-	TRBV11-1	CASSLAPGGYTF	TGTGCCAGCAGCTTAGCCCCAGGGGGCTACACCTTC
TRBJ1-5	TRBD1	many	TRBV28	CASSPGGRQQPQHF	TGTGCCAGCAGCCCAGGGGGCCGACAGCAGCCCCAGCATTTT
TRBJ2-7	-	many	TRBV30	CAWEQVTSYEQYF	TGTGCCTGGGAACAAGTTACCTCCTACGAGCAGTACTTC
TRBJ2-2	-	-	TRBV18	CASSPSGVNTGELFF	TGTGCCAGCTCCCCATCGGGGGTAAACACCGGGGAGCTGTTTTTT
TRBJ2-5	-	many	TRBV11-3	CASSSVSQGEETQYF	TGTGCCAGCAGCTCCGTATCACAGGGAGAAGAGACCCAGTACTTC
TRBJ2-5	-	many	TRBV9	CASSVGQSMQETQYF	TGTGCCAGCAGCGTAGGACAGTCCATGCAAGAGACCCAGTACTTC
TRBJ2-7	-	few	TRBV11-1	CASSPKTGQGRSYEQYF	TGTGCCAGCAGCCCGAAGACTGGGCAGGGGCGGTCCTACGAGCAGTACTTC
TRBJ2-5	TRBD1	-	TRBV24-1	CATSDVQGVETQYF	TGTGCCACCAGTGATGTACAGGGGGTAGAGACCCAGTACTTC
TRBJ2-7	-	many	TRBV4-2	CASSPAGQLNYEQYF	TGTGCCAGCAGTCCAGCGGGACAACTAAACTACGAGCAGTACTTC
TRBJ2-5	TRBD1	-	TRBV20-1	CSAGQGDIETQYF	TGCAGTGCTGGACAGGGGGACATAGAGACCCAGTACTTC
TRBJ2-3	TRBD2	-	TRBV29-1	CSVEDSSGRLTDTQYF	TGCAGCGTTGAAGACTCTAGCGGACGACTCACAGATACGCAGTATTTT